This passage covers 13 T cell receptor beta chains from one sample sequenced in a study of OX40 agonist ivuxolimab in advanced cancers. Data came from immunoSEQ multiplex PCR; TCRdb stores just in-frame clones and leaves some out. The sample has about 41,000 clones, 70% to 90% seen once. Sequencing used CD4+ or CD8+ T cells sorted from blood, obtained in a trial of the OX40 agonist ivuxolimab. The receptor set was obtained from an adult with an advanced solid tumor such as melanoma, head and neck, liver or kidney cancer.

The rearrangement uses TRBV15 and TRBJ2-1, with D tentatively TRBD2 (6 bases). The CDR3 has 14 amino acids. Trimming stripped 5 bases from V and 0 bases from J, with 8 bases between. Germline V gives CDR1 LNHNV, CDR2 YYDKDF (reference sequence). CDR3 protein: CATSPGSSYNEQFF. CDR3 in DNA: TGTGCCACCAGCCCCGGGAGCTCCTACAATGAGCAGTTCTTC.

V is TRBV6-5 and J is TRBJ2-1; D is possibly TRBD2 (5 bases). The CDR3 spans 15 residues. Germline V CDR1 and CDR2: MNHEY, SVGAGI. The ends were cut back, 3 bases at V and 4 bases at J, with 13 bases in the middle. DNA for the CDR3: TGTGCCAGCAGTTATGGGCGGGTAGAATACAATGAGCAGTTCTTC. It translates to CASSYGRVEYNEQFF.

Only a few counts were recorded for this clone. The chain employs TRBV5-1 and TRBJ2-7, with 8 positions matching TRBD2. Trimming at V came to 5 bases and at J to 0 bases, leaving 7 bases not matched to a gene. The CDR3 length is 15 residues. Germline V lookup: CDR1 SGHRS, CDR2 YFSETQ. CDR3 region: CASRVTSGYSYEQYF. The CDR3 DNA reads TGCGCCAGCAGGGTAACTAGCGGATACTCCTACGAGCAGTACTTC.

This sequence joins TRBV18 and TRBJ2-7; D remains unclear. V was clipped by 0 bases and J by 1 base, with 1 base between them. The germline CDR1 and CDR2 sequences are KGHSH and LQKENI. There are 12 residues in the CDR3. DNA of the CDR3: TGTGCCAGCTCACCACCTTCCTACGAGCAGTACTTC. Translation: CASSPPSYEQYF.

The V gene is TRBV19, the J gene TRBJ2-7; TRBD2 might be the D (5 bases). Per germline, CDR1 LNHDA and CDR2 SQIVND (reference sequence). CDR3 length: 15 amino acids. The V end was cut by 6 bases, the J end by 6 bases, with 21 bases between. CDR3 DNA sequence: TGTGCCAGTAGCCTGGGGTGGGTAGAGGGCGCCGAGCAGTACTTC. This translates into CASSLGWVEGAEQYF.

This chain connects TRBV4-1 to TRBJ1-4, with D unresolved. The CDR3 is made up of 16 amino acids. V was clipped by 5 bases and J by 5 bases, with 18 bases between them. CDR1 is MGHRA, CDR2 YSYEKL, per germline. The CDR3, as DNA: TGCGCCAGCAGCTTCCTCCCTTCACGAAACAATGAAAAACTGTTTTTT. Translating gives CASSFLPSRNNEKLFF.

This chain joins TRBV15 and TRBJ2-1, with TRBD1 matching over 9 bases. The CDR3 loop spans 15 amino acids. The V gene's germline CDR1 is LNHNV and CDR2 YYDKDF (reference sequence). With V trimmed by 5 bases and J by 4 bases, 6 bases remained unmatched. Written as DNA, the CDR3 is TGTGCCACCAGCCCACGGACAGGGGAATACAATGAGCAGTTCTTC. This translates into CATSPRTGEYNEQFF.

The rearrangement uses TRBV7-6 and TRBJ2-3; D is unclear. The CDR3 totals 12 residues. The germline V gene has CDR1 SGHVS and CDR2 FNYEAQ. V lost 3 bases, J lost 4 bases, and 5 bases lay in between. The CDR3 nucleotides are TGTGCCAGCAGCTTCGCCGCAGATACGCAGTATTTT. It translates to CASSFAADTQYF.

This chain uses TRBV10-3 with TRBJ1-2, with a weak D call TRBD1 (6 bases). Deletions cut 0 bases from V and 8 bases from J, with 25 bases between. Germline assignment: CDR1 ENHRY and CDR2 SYGVKD. There are 18 residues in the CDR3. CDR3 amino acids: CAISESFGEAAGVRGYTF. Here the CDR3 DNA reads TGTGCCATCAGTGAGTCGTTCGGGGAGGCCGCAGGGGTCCGGGGCTACACCTTC.

CDR3 sequence: CASRGGASGIEQYF. The CDR3 nucleotides are TGTGCCAGCAGGGGAGGGGCTAGCGGGATCGAGCAGTACTTC. This chain connects TRBV7-9 to TRBJ2-7; TRBD2 agrees at 9 bases. The germline gives CDR1 SEHNR, CDR2 FQNEAQ (reference sequence). The CDR3 spans 14 residues. V lost 6 bases to trimming and J lost 6 bases; unmatched junction nucleotides: 9.

The sample holds one count of this clone. The chain carries TRBV7-3 and TRBJ2-1; 9 nucleotides line up with TRBD2. There are 13 residues in the CDR3. Germline assignment: CDR1 SGHTA and CDR2 FQGTGA. V lost 3 bases to trimming and J lost 6 bases; unmatched junction nucleotides: 0. CDR3 DNA: TGTGCCAGCAGCTTTAGCGGGGGCAATGAGCAGTTCTTC. It encodes CASSFSGGNEQFF. Drawing the rest from reference TRBV7-3 and TRBJ2-1, the complete variable domain is GAGVSQTPSNKVTEKGKYVELRCDPISGHTALYWYRQSLGQGPEFLIYFQGTGAADDSGLPNDRFFAVRPEGSVSTLKIQRTERGDSAVYLCASSFSGGNEQFFGPGTRLTVL.

The chain has TRBV28 and TRBJ1-5, with TRBD1 matching 12 bases. V shed 7 bases, J shed 2 bases, and the junction held 15 bases outside the gene matches. Germline V gene sequence: CDR1 MDHEN, CDR2 SYDVKM. The CDR3 has 19 residues. The CDR3 DNA is TGTGCCAGCAACACTCCCTGGGACAGGGGGCAAGGCCGCAATCAGCCCCAGCATTTT. This translates into CASNTPWDRGQGRNQPQHF.

The chain has TRBV2 and TRBJ2-1, with 10 bases lining up with TRBD2. CDR1 and CDR2 (germline): SNHLY, FYNNEI. This CDR3 spans 14 amino acids. The J segment lost 5 bases and the V segment lost 11 bases, leaving 9 bases of the junction unmatched. In DNA form, the CDR3 reads TGTGCCGGCCCCCCTAGCGGGAGAGACAATGAGCAGTTCTTC. It is translated as CAGPPSGRDNEQFF.